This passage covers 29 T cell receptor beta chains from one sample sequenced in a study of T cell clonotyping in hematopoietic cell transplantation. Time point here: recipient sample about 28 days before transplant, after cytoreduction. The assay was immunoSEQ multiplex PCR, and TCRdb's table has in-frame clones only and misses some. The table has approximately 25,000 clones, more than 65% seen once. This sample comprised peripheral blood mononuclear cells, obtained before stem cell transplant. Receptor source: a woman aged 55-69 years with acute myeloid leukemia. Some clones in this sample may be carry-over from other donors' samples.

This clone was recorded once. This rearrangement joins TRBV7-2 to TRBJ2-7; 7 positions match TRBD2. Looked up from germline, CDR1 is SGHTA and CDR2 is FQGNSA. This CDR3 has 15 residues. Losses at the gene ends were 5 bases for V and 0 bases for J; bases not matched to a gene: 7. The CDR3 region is CASSPRSGDSYEQYF. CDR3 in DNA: TGTGCCAGCAGCCCCCGGAGCGGGGACTCCTACGAGCAGTACTTC. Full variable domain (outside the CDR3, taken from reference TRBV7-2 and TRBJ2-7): GAGVSQSPSNKVTEKGKDVELRCDPISGHTALYWYRQSLGQGLEFLIYFQGNSAPDKSGLPSDRFSAERTGGSVSTLTIQRTQQEDSAVYLCASSPRSGDSYEQYFGPGTRLTVT.

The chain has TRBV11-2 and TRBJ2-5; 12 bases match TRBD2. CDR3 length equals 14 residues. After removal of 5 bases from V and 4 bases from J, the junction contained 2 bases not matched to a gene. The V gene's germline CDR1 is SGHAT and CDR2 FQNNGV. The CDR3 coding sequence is TGTGCCAGCAGCCCGACTAGCGGGAGAGAGACCCAGTACTTC. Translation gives CASSPTSGRETQYF. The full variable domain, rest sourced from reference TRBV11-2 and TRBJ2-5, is EAGVAQSPRYKIIEKRQSVAFWCNPISGHATLYWYQQILGQGPKLLIQFQNNGVVDDSQLPKDRFSAERLKGVDSTLKIQPAKLEDSAVYLCASSPTSGRETQYFGPGTRLLVL.

CDR3 loop: CASRPSGQGNTGELFF. CDR3 nucleotides: TGCGCCAGCCGACCCTCCGGACAGGGAAACACCGGGGAGCTGTTTTTT. The chain joins TRBV4-3 to TRBJ2-2; 8 bases match TRBD1. Germline CDR1 is LGHNA and CDR2 is YSLEER. V was clipped by 8 bases and J by 2 bases; unmatched bases: 10. The CDR3 has 16 amino acids.

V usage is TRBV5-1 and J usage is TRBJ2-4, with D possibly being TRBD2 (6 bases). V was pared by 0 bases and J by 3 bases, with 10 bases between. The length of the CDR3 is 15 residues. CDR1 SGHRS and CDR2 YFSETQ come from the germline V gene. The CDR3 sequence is CASSLDGSGKNIQYF. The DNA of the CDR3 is TGCGCCAGCAGCTTGGACGGGAGTGGCAAAAACATTCAGTACTTC.

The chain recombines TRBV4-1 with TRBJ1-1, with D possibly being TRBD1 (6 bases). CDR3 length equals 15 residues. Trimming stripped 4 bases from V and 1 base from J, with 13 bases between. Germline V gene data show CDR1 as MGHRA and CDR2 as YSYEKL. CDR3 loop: CASSRADSPNTEAFF. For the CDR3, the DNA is TGCGCCAGCAGCCGTGCGGACAGCCCGAACACTGAAGCTTTCTTT.

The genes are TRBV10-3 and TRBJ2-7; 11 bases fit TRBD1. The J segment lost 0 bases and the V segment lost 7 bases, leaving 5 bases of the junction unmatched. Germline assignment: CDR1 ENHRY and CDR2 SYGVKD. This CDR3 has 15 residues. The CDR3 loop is CAITRGTGGSYEQYF. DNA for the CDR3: TGTGCCATCACCAGAGGGACAGGGGGCTCCTACGAGCAGTACTTC.

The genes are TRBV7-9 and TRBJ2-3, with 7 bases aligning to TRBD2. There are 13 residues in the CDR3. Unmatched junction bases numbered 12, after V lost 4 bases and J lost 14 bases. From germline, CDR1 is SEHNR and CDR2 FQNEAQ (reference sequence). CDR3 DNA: TGTGCCAGCAGCTCACTGCACGGGGGGTCGGTGTATTTT. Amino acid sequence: CASSSLHGGSVYF.

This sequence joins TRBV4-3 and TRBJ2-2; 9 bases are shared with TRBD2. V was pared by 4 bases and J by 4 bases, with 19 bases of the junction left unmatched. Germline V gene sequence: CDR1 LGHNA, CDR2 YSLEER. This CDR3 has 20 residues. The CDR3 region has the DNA TGCGCCAGCAGCCGGGGAAGAGTAGCGGGAGTTGTAAGTGGCACCGGGGAGCTGTTTTTT. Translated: CASSRGRVAGVVSGTGELFF.

The CDR3 DNA is TGTGCCAGCAGTGAGGTCGGGGGAGATACGCAGTATTTT. It codes for CASSEVGGDTQYF. The chain links TRBV6-4 to TRBJ2-3; D might be TRBD2 (6 bases). The germline V and J ends were trimmed by 3 bases and 5 bases, with 9 bases remaining between them. There are 13 residues in the CDR3. CDR1 is MRHNA and CDR2 is SNTAGT in the germline V gene.

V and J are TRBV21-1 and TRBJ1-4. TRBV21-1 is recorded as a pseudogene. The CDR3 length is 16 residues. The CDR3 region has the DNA TGTGCCAGCAGCAGGTCCCCCGGTGCAACTAATGAAAAACTGTTTTTT. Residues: CASSRSPGATNEKLFF.

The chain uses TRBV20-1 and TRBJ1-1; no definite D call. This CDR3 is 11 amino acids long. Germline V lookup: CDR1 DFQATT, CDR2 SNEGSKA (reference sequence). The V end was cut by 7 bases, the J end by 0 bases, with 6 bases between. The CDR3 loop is CSGSMNTEAFF. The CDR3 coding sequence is TGCAGTGGTAGCATGAACACTGAAGCTTTCTTT.

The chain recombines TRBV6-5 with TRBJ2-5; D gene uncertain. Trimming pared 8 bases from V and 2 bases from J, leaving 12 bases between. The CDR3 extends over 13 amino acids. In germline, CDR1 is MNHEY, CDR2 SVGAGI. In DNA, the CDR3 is TGTGCCAGCCGTAACCCAGGACAAGAGACCCAGTACTTC. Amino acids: CASRNPGQETQYF.

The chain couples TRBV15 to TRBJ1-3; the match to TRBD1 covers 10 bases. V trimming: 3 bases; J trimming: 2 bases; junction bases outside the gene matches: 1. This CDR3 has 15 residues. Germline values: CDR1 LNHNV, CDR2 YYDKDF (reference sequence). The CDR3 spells CATSRGQGTGNTIYF. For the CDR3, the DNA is TGTGCCACCAGCAGGGGACAGGGGACTGGAAACACCATATATTTT.

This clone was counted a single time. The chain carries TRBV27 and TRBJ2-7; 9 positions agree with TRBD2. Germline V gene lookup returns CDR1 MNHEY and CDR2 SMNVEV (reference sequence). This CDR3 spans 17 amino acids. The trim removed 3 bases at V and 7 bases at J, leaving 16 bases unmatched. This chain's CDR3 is CASSFRTIAGVYGEQYF. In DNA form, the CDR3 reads TGTGCCAGCAGTTTCCGGACTATAGCGGGAGTATATGGAGAGCAGTACTTC.

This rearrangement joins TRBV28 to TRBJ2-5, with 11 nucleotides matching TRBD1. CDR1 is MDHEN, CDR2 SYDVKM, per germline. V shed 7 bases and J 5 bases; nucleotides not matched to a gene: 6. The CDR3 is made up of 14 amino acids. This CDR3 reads CASIRTGGGETQYF. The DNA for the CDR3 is TGTGCCAGCATACGGACAGGGGGCGGGGAGACCCAGTACTTC.

The CDR3 nucleotides are TGCAGCGTTGATTACGGAGTGGGGGACACCATATATTTT. It yields the protein CSVDYGVGDTIYF. This chain connects TRBV29-1 to TRBJ1-3, with D perhaps matching TRBD1 (5 bases). The CDR3 has 13 amino acids. The V gene's germline CDR1 is SQVTM and CDR2 ANQGSEA. The V end lost 3 bases, the J end lost 8 bases, and 14 bases lay between the germline ends.

The CDR3 spells CASSQENSYEQYF. The DNA for the CDR3 is TGTGCCAGCAGTCAGGAGAACTCCTACGAGCAGTACTTC. V gene TRBV27 combines with J gene TRBJ2-7, with D uncertain. The CDR3 is made up of 13 amino acids. Deletions cut 5 bases from V and 0 bases from J, with 8 bases between. Germline V gives CDR1 MNHEY, CDR2 SMNVEV (reference sequence).

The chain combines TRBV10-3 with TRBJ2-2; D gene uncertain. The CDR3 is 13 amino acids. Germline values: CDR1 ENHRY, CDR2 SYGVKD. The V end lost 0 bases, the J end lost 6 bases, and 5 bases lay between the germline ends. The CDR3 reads CAISESIAGELFF. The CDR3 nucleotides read TGTGCCATCAGTGAGTCAATAGCCGGGGAGCTGTTTTTT.

DNA of the CDR3: TGTGCCAGCAGCTTAGGTGGTAGCGGCGGGGAGCTGTTTTTT. It is translated as CASSLGGSGGELFF. The V and J genes are TRBV7-3 and TRBJ2-2, with a tentative D call TRBD2 (6 bases). V was trimmed by 2 bases and J by 7 bases, leaving 11 bases between them. Looked up from germline, CDR1 is SGHTA and CDR2 is FQGTGA. The CDR3 has 14 amino acids.

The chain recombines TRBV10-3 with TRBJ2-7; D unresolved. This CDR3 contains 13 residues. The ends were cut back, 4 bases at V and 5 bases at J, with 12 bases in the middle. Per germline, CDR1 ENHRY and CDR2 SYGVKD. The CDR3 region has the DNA TGTGCCATCAGTGCGGGCCTTGGGAACGAGCAGTACTTC. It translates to CAISAGLGNEQYF.

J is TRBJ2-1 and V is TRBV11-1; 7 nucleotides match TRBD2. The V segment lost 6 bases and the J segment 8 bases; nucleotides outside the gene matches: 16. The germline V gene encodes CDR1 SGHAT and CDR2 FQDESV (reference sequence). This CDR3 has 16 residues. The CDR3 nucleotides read TGTGCCAGCAGTCGAGCGGACCTAGCGGAGCTGGATGAGCAGTTCTTC. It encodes CASSRADLAELDEQFF.

CDR3 in amino acids: CASSQQGGRFGTEAFF. The CDR3, as DNA: TGTGCCAGCAGCCAACAAGGGGGCCGATTTGGAACTGAAGCTTTCTTT. The V gene is TRBV14, the J gene TRBJ1-1, with 7 bases lining up with TRBD1. V lost 2 bases and J lost 5; bases outside the gene matches: 11. The CDR3 length is 16 residues. In germline, CDR1 is SGHDN, CDR2 FVKESK.

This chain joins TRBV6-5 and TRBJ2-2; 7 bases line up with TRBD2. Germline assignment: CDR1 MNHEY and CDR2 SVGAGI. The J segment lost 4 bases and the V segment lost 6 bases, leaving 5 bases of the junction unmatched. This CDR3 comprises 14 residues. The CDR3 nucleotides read TGTGCCAGCAGGGACACGGGGGGCACCGGGGAGCTGTTTTTT. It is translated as CASRDTGGTGELFF.

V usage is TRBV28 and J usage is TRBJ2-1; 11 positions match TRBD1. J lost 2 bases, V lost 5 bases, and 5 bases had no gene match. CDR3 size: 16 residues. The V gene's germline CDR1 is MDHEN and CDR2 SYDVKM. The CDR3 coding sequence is TGTGCCAGCAGTACCCGGGACAGGGGGACCTACAATGAGCAGTTCTTC. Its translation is CASSTRDRGTYNEQFF.

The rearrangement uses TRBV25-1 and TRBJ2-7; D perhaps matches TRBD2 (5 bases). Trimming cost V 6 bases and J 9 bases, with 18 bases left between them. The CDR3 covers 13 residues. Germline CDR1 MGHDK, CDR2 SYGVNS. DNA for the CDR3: TGTGCCAGCAGGGGCCACTCCCAGGCGGGGCAGTACTTC. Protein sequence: CASRGHSQAGQYF.

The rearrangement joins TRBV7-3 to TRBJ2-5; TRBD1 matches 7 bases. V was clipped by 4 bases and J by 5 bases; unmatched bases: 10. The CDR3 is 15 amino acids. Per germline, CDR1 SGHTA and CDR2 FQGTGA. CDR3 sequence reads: CASSSTGTAPETQYF. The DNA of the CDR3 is TGTGCCAGCAGCTCGACCGGGACAGCTCCCGAGACCCAGTACTTC.

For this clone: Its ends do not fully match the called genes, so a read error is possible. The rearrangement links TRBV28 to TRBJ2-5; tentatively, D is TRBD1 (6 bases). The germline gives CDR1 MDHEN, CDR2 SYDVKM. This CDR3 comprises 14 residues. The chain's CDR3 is CASSLWGAQESQYF. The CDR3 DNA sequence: TGTGCCAGCAGTTTATGGGGGGCCCAAGAGTCCCAGTACTTC.

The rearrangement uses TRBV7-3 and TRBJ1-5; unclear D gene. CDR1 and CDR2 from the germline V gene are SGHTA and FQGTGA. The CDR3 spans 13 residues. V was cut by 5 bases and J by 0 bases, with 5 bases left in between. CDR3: CASSRDSNQPQHF. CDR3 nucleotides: TGTGCCAGCAGCAGAGATAGCAATCAGCCCCAGCATTTT.

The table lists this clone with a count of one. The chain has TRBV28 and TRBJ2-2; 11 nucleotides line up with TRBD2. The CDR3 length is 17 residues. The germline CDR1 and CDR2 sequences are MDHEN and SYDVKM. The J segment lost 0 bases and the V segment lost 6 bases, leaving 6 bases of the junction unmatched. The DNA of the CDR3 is TGTGCCAGCAGAAATCCGGGACTAGCGGCGAACACCGGGGAGCTGTTTTTT. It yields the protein CASRNPGLAANTGELFF.